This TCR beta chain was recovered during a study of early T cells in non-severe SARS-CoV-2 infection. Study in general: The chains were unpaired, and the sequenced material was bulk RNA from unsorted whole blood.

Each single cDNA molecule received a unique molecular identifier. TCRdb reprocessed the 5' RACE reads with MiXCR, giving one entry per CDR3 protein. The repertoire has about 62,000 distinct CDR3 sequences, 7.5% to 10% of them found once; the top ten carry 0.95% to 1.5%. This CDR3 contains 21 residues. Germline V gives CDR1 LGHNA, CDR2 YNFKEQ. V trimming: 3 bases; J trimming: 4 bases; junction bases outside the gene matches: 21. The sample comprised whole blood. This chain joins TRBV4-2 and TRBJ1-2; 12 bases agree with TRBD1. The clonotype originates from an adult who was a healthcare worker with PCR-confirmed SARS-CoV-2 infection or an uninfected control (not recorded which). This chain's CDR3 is CASSHPSGQGAVNPNAYGYTF. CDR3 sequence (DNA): TGTGCCAGCAGCCATCCATCGGGACAGGGGGCAGTCAATCCCAATGCCTATGGCTACACCTTC.